Presented here are 21 T cell receptor beta chains from one specimen sequenced in a study of blood T cells in healthy people across ages. The second PCR ran 7 to 11 cycles with a sample-barcoded 5' primer and J-beta primers. A single record per CDR3 protein comes from TCRdb applying MiXCR to the 5' RACE reads. The sample includes some 1.6 million distinct CDR3 sequences, roughly 30% of them seen just once. The source material was blood. The receptor set was obtained from a woman in her twenties or thirties in good health.

A remark on this clonotype: One junction end does not reproduce the germline sequence, and a read error may be involved. The V call is TRBV13, the J call TRBJ2-3; 12 nucleotides line up with TRBD2. Germline V CDR1 and CDR2: PRHDT, FYEKMQ (reference sequence). CDR3 length equals 16 residues. CDR3 DNA: TGTGCCGGCAGCACACTAGCGGGGGGTAACACAGATACGCAGTATTTT. Its protein product is CAGSTLAGGNTDTQYF. Full variable domain (missing parts from reference TRBV13 and TRBJ2-3): AAGVIQSPRHLIKEKRETATLKCYPIPRHDTVYWYQQGPGQDPQFLISFYEKMQSDKGSIPDRFSAQQFSDYHSELNMSSLELGDSALYFCAGSTLAGGNTDTQYFGPGTRLTVL.

The chain is built from TRBV7-3 and TRBJ1-1; no reliable D call. The V and J ends lost 2 bases and 0 bases respectively, with 10 bases between them. The germline gives CDR1 SGHTA, CDR2 FQGTGA. CDR3 length: 15 residues. The CDR3 here is CASSLLGTMNTEAFF. The CDR3 DNA follows: TGTGCCAGCAGCTTACTAGGAACAATGAACACTGAAGCTTTCTTT.

In this sample, this clonotype turned up many times. The genes are TRBV12-3 or TRBV12-4 and TRBJ2-7, with D uncertain. The CDR3 spans 13 residues. Trimming removed 5 bases at V and 1 base at J, with 9 bases between. CDR3 sequence: CASSHGPSYEQYF. Written as DNA, the CDR3 is TGTGCCAGCAGTCACGGCCCTTCCTACGAGCAGTACTTC.

This chain joins TRBV4-2 and TRBJ2-1; tentative D call: TRBD2 (6 bases). This CDR3 is 18 amino acids long. CDR1 and CDR2 from the germline V gene are LGHNA and YNFKEQ. Trimming cost V 3 bases and J 5 bases, with 23 bases left between them. CDR3: CASSHSTWDQRANNEQFF. The CDR3 coding sequence is TGTGCCAGCAGCCATTCAACGTGGGACCAGCGGGCGAACAATGAGCAGTTCTTC.

The chain has TRBV12-3 or TRBV12-4 and TRBJ2-1, with D possibly being TRBD2 (6 bases). V lost 3 bases and J lost 7, with 19 bases in between. This CDR3 contains 16 residues. CDR3 sequence: CASSLGGDPNRNEQFF. The DNA for the CDR3 is TGTGCCAGCAGTTTGGGAGGAGACCCCAACCGGAATGAGCAGTTCTTC.

The V and J genes are TRBV20-1 and TRBJ2-1; the D gene is possibly TRBD2 (6 bases). This CDR3 spans 16 amino acids. Germline loops: CDR1 DFQATT, CDR2 SNEGSKA (reference sequence). Trimming removed 4 bases from V and 4 bases from J, with 20 bases in between. CDR3 protein: CSAIFSVRELYNEQFF. CDR3 sequence (DNA): TGCAGTGCTATTTTTTCGGTACGGGAGTTGTACAATGAGCAGTTCTTC.

The CDR3 DNA sequence: TGTGCCAGCAGCTTAACCCGGGGAAGCGGGGAGCTGTTTTTT. This gives the protein CASSLTRGSGELFF. The gene calls are TRBV7-3 and TRBJ2-2; tentative D call: TRBD2 (5 bases). This CDR3 contains 14 residues. V was shortened by 0 bases and J by 7 bases, with 9 bases between the two germline ends. The germline V gene encodes CDR1 SGHTA and CDR2 FQGTGA.

This clonotype was picked up a small number of times. This sequence joins TRBV7-2 and TRBJ2-7; possible D gene TRBD1, 5 bases. The germline V and J ends were trimmed by 5 bases and 6 bases, with 11 bases remaining between them. The CDR3 loop spans 12 amino acids. Germline assignment: CDR1 SGHTA and CDR2 FQGNSA. Here the CDR3 reads CASSAGQPEQYF. CDR3 in DNA: TGTGCCAGCAGCGCTGGACAACCCGAGCAGTACTTC.

The CDR3 DNA follows: TGTGCCAGCAGTTACAGCTACAGTGGCACAGATACGCAGTATTTT. This codes for CASSYSYSGTDTQYF. The gene calls are TRBV6-5 and TRBJ2-3; no reliable D call. Deletions cut 2 bases from V and 1 base from J, with 10 bases between. Per germline, CDR1 MNHEY and CDR2 SVGAGI. The CDR3 length is 15 residues.

A word on this clonotype: A much larger clone is a single base away; this may be a read error. The chain joins TRBV15 to TRBJ2-5; D is perhaps TRBD1 (6 bases). Per the germline V gene, CDR1 is LNHNV and CDR2 is YYDKDF (reference sequence). The CDR3 sequence is 15 residues long. CDR3 loop: CVTSRAPGHEETQYF. CDR3 sequence (DNA): TGTGTCACCAGCAGAGCCCCGGGACACGAAGAGACCCAGTACTTC.

The rearrangement uses TRBV11-1 and TRBJ2-3; D unclear. V gave up 5 bases and J gave up 6 bases, with 15 bases separating them. The CDR3 contains 14 residues. Germline CDR1 reads SGHAT; CDR2 reads FQDESV (reference sequence). For the CDR3, the DNA is TGTGCCAGCAGCCGAGAAGGAACGTTGGATACGCAGTATTTT. Amino acid sequence: CASSREGTLDTQYF.

The chain has TRBV3-1 and TRBJ2-7, with 8 nucleotides matching TRBD2. Germline-derived CDR1 and CDR2 are LGHDT and YNNKEL (reference sequence). This CDR3 region has 17 residues. V was pared by 2 bases and J by 7 bases, with 16 bases of the junction left unmatched. CDR3 nucleotides: TGTGCCAGCAGCCAAAAAGTCCTACTTACGGGAGGGCAGGAGCAGTACTTC. Its protein is CASSQKVLLTGGQEQYF.

This clonotype came up many times. The J gene is TRBJ2-3, the V gene TRBV30; D is ambiguous. The CDR3 has 13 amino acids. V was trimmed by 0 bases and J by 1 base, leaving 5 bases between them. CDR1 and CDR2 (germline): GTSNPN, SVGIG (reference sequence). In DNA form, the CDR3 reads TGTGCCTGGAGTGTACTCGGCACAGATACGCAGTATTTT. This gives the protein CAWSVLGTDTQYF.

The V gene is TRBV5-1, the J gene TRBJ1-1; a possible D gene is TRBD1 (6 bases). Germline V CDR1 and CDR2: SGHRS, YFSETQ. The CDR3 is 16 residues long. Trimming left V 4 bases short and J 4 bases short, with 20 bases between. The CDR3 region is CASSRLQGVGGTEAFF. The CDR3 coding sequence is TGCGCCAGCAGCCGTCTACAGGGTGTCGGGGGCACTGAAGCTTTCTTT.

This clonotype was counted a few times. This sequence joins TRBV20-1 and TRBJ1-2, with a tentative D call TRBD1 (5 bases). CDR3 length: 12 residues. Trimming pared 3 bases from V and 6 bases from J, leaving 11 bases between. The germline gives CDR1 DFQATT, CDR2 SNEGSKA (reference sequence). The CDR3 DNA is TGCAGTGCTAGTCTCCAGGGAAATGGCTACACCTTC. This encodes CSASLQGNGYTF.

This clonotype was detected only a few times. V and J are TRBV13 and TRBJ2-5, with a possible D match to TRBD1 (6 bases). This CDR3 spans 16 amino acids. V was shortened by 1 base and J by 4 bases, with 16 bases between the two germline ends. Per germline, CDR1 PRHDT and CDR2 FYEKMQ (reference sequence). The CDR3 region has the DNA TGTGCCAGCAGCTTAGCCACCGGCAGGGGTGCAGAGACCCAGTACTTC. Protein: CASSLATGRGAETQYF.

The CDR3 spells CASCTGQGSDEQYF. As DNA, the CDR3 is TGTGCCAGCTGCACGGGACAGGGTAGTGACGAGCAGTACTTC. V and J are TRBV7-8 and TRBJ2-7, with 9 bases aligning to TRBD1. The CDR3 is made up of 14 amino acids. V shed 8 bases, J shed 5 bases, and the junction held 10 bases outside the gene matches. Germline lookup yields CDR1 SGHVS and CDR2 FQNEAQ.

This clonotype was observed a handful of times. The J gene is TRBJ2-7, the V gene TRBV2; TRBD1 or TRBD2 may be the D gene (5 bases each). Germline V gene lookup returns CDR1 SNHLY and CDR2 FYNNEI. The CDR3 extends over 14 amino acids. Trimming removed 5 bases at V and 3 bases at J, with 14 bases between. CDR3 in amino acids: CASSWARGGYEQYF. CDR3 nucleotide sequence: TGTGCCAGCAGTTGGGCCCGGGGCGGCTACGAGCAGTACTTC.

The chain joins TRBV27 to TRBJ2-4; 12 nucleotides line up with TRBD2. The end of the DNA aligns better with TRBJ2-7, so the J call may be wrong. Germline lookup yields CDR1 MNHEY and CDR2 SMNVEV (reference sequence). The CDR3 runs to 17 residues. The CDR3 DNA sequence: TGTGCCAGCAGCCAGTTGACTAGCGGGAGTGGGTCCTACGAGCAGTACTTC. The encoded protein is CASSQLTSGSGSYEQYF.

The V call is TRBV5-1, the J call TRBJ2-3; TRBD2 matches at 9 bases. Germline values: CDR1 SGHRS, CDR2 YFSETQ. Trimming at V came to 2 bases and at J to 0 bases, leaving 10 bases not matched to a gene. The CDR3 consists of 18 residues. The CDR3 region has the DNA TGCGCCAGCAGCTTACGGCTAGCGGGAACGACTAGCACAGATACGCAGTATTTT. Its protein product is CASSLRLAGTTSTDTQYF.

The count of this clonotype is one. The chain links TRBV6-1 to TRBJ2-1; 10 bases agree with TRBD2. The V and J ends lost 6 bases and 7 bases, in that order; junction bases with no gene match: 9. There are 15 residues in the CDR3. In germline, CDR1 is MNHNS, CDR2 SASEGT. CDR3 nucleotide sequence: TGTGCCAGCAGGATTGCTAGCGGGAGCAATAATGAGCAGTTCTTC. Amino acids: CASRIASGSNNEQFF.